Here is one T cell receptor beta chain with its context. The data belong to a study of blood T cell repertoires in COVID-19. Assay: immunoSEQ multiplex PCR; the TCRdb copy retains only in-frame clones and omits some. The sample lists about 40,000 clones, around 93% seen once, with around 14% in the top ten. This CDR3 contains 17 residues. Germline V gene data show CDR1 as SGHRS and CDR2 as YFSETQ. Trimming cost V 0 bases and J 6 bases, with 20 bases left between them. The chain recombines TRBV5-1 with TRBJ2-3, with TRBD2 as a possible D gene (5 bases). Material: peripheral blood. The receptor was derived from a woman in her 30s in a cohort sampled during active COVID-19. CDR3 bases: TGCGCCAGCAGCTTGGATCTGGCGGGCTACAGCGGTGATACGCAGTATTTT. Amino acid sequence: CASSLDLAGYSGDTQYF.